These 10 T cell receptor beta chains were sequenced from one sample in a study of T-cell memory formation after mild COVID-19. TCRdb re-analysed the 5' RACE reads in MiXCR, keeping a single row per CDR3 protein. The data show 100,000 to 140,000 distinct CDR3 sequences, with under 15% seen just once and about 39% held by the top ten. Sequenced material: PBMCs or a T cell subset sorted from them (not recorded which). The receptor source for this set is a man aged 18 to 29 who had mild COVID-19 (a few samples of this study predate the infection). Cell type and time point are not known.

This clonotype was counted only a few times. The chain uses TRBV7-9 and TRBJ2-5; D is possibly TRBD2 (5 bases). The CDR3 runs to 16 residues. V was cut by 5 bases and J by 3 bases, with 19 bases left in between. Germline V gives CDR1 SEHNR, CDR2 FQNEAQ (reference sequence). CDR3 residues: CASSPNAAGRKETQYF. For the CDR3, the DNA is TGTGCCAGCAGCCCGAACGCCGCGGGTCGCAAAGAGACCCAGTACTTC. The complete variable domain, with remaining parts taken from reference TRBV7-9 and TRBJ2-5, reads DTGVSQNPRHKITKRGQNVTFRCDPISEHNRLYWYRQTLGQGPEFLTYFQNEAQLEKSRLLSDRFSAERPKGSFSTLEIQRTEQGDSAMYLCASSPNAAGRKETQYFGPGTRLLVL.

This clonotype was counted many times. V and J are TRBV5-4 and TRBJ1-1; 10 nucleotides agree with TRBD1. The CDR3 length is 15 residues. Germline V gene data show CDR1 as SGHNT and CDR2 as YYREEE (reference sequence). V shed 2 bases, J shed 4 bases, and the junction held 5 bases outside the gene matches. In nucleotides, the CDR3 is TGTGCCAGCAGCTTCTGGGACAGGGGAATCACTGAAGCTTTCTTT. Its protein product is CASSFWDRGITEAFF.

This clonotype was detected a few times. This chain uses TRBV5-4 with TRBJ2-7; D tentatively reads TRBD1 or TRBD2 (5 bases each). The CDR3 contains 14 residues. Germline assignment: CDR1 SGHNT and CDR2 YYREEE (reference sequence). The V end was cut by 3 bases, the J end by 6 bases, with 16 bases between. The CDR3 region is CASSSAVGDREQYF. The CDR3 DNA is TGTGCCAGCAGCTCCGCTGTGGGGGATCGCGAGCAGTACTTC. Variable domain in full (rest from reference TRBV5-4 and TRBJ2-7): ETGVTQSPTHLIKTRGQQVTLRCSSQSGHNTVSWYQQALGQGPQFIFQYYREEENGRGNFPPRFSGLQFPNYSSELNVNALELDDSALYLCASSSAVGDREQYFGPGTRLTVT.

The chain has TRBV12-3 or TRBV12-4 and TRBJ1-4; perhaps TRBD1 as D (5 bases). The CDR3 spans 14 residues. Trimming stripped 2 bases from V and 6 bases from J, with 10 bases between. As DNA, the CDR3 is TGTGCCAGCAGTTTACCCCAGGGCTATGAAAAACTGTTTTTT. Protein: CASSLPQGYEKLFF.

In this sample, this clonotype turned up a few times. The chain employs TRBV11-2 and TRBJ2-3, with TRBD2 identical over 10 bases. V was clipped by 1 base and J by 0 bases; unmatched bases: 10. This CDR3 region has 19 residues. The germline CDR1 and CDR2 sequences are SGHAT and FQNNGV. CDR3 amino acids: CASSLVGPLAGGSTDTQYF. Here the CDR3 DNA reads TGTGCCAGCAGCTTAGTGGGACCTTTAGCGGGGGGAAGCACAGATACGCAGTATTTT.

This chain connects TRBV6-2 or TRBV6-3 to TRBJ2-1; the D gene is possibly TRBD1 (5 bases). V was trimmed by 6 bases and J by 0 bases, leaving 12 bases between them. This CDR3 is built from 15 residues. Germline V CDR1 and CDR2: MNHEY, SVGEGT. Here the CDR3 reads CASSQGRSSYNEQFF. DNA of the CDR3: TGTGCCAGCAGCCAGGGAAGAAGCTCCTACAATGAGCAGTTCTTC.

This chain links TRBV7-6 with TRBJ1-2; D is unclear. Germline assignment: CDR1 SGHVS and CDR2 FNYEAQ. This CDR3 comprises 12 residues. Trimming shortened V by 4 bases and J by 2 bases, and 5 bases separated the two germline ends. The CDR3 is CASSSTNYGYTF. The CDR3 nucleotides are TGTGCCAGCAGCTCCACAAACTATGGCTACACCTTC.

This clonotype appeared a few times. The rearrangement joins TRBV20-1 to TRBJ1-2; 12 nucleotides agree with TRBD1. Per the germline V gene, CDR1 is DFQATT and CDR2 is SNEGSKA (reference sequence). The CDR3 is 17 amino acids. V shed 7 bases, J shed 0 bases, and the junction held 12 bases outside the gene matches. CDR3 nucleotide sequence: TGCAGTGTCACACACCGGGACAGGGGGCGCACTAACTATGGCTACACCTTC. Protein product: CSVTHRDRGRTNYGYTF.

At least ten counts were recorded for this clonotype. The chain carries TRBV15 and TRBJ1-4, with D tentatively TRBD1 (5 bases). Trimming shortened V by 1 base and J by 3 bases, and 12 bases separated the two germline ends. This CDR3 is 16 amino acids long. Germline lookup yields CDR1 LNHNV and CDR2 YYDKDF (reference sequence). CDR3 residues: CATSRVPQEANEKLFF. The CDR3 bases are TGTGCCACCAGCAGAGTCCCACAGGAAGCTAATGAAAAACTGTTTTTT.

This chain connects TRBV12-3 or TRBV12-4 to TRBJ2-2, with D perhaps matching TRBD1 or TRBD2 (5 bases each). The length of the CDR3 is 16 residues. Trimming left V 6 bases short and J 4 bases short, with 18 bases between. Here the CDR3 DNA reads TGTGCCAGCAGGGGACGGGGAAGAGTGTTCACCGGGGAGCTGTTTTTT. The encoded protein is CASRGRGRVFTGELFF.